Listed below are T cell receptor beta chains from one sample, sequenced in a study of cytomegalovirus exposure and HLA in healthy donors. Repertoires were generated with immunoSEQ multiplex PCR, while TCRdb's copy carries only in-frame clones and drops some. The sample holds 97,000 or so clones; about 81% are singletons and the top ten take approximately 1.4%. Sequenced: PBMCs. The receptors here all came from a middle-aged man in good health and CMV-seronegative. Both conserved end residues are part of each CDR3. A D gene is named only where the DNA matches it firmly. Size is stated for part of the rows, as once, few or many counts, or as a class when the clone is expanded.

size | J | V | D | DNA | CDR3
NA | TRBJ2-7 | TRBV19 | TRBD1 | TGTGCCAGTAGTCAGGGGGCCGCCTACGAGCAGTACTTC | CASSQGAAYEQYF
NA | TRBJ1-6 | TRBV30 | TRBD1 | TGTGCCTGGAGACCGGGACAGGGTGTTTCACCCCTCCACTTT | CAWRPGQGVSPLHF
NA | TRBJ1-6 | TRBV9 | NA | TGTGCCAGCAGCGTCGGTGCGAATTCACCCCTCCACTTT | CASSVGANSPLHF
NA | TRBJ1-1 | TRBV20-1 | NA | TGCAGTGCTCCGGGGGGGTCTGAAGCTTTCTTT | CSAPGGSEAFF
NA | TRBJ1-1 | TRBV18 | NA | TGTGCCAGCTCACGAGACAGGTTCAACACTGAAGCTTTCTTT | CASSRDRFNTEAFF
NA | TRBJ1-5 | TRBV2 | TRBD1 | TGTGCCAGCACCCGGGACAGTGGGAATCAGCCCCAGCATTTT | CASTRDSGNQPQHF
NA | TRBJ1-5 | TRBV5-8 | TRBD1 | TGTGCCAGCAGGCGGTATCTGGGACAGGGGGCTCGGGGCAATCAGCCCCAGCATTTT | CASRRYLGQGARGNQPQHF
NA | TRBJ2-7 | TRBV5-1 | TRBD1 | TGCGCCAGCACCCCTAATCTGGGACAGGGTAGGTACGAGCAGTACTTC | CASTPNLGQGRYEQYF
NA | TRBJ1-2 | TRBV28 | TRBD1 | TGTGCCAGCAGAAAACAGGGGGACTATGGCTACACCTTC | CASRKQGDYGYTF
NA | TRBJ1-5 | TRBV27 | TRBD1 | TGTGCCAGCAGTTCCGGACAGGGGTATCAGCCCCAGCATTTT | CASSSGQGYQPQHF
NA | TRBJ2-5 | TRBV5-5 | NA | TGTGCCAGCAGCTTGGCCGAGGTACAGGGTGAAGAGACCCAGTACTTC | CASSLAEVQGEETQYF
NA | TRBJ2-4 | TRBV7-9 | NA | TGTGCCAGCAGCCCAGCCGGGAGAAACATTCAGTACTTC | CASSPAGRNIQYF
few | TRBJ1-1 | TRBV19 | TRBD1 | TGTGCCAGTAGTCCCGACAGGGAGAACACTGAAGCTTTCTTT | CASSPDRENTEAFF
NA | TRBJ2-7 | TRBV5-1 | NA | TGCGCCAGCAGCTTGGTCTGGACAGACGACTACGAGCAGTACTTC | CASSLVWTDDYEQYF
NA | TRBJ1-2 | TRBV15 | NA | TGTGCCACCAGCAGAGAGCGGGGGGCCGTCTATGGCTACACCTTC | CATSRERGAVYGYTF
NA | TRBJ1-3 | TRBV10-1 | TRBD1 | TGCGCCAGCAAACGGGACAGTGGCTCTGGAAACACCATATATTTT | CASKRDSGSGNTIYF
few | TRBJ2-7 | TRBV6-6 | TRBD1 | TGTGCCAGCAGTTATGGACAGGGGACTACCGAAGAGCAGTACTTC | CASSYGQGTTEEQYF
once | TRBJ2-1 | TRBV7-6 | TRBD2 | TGTGCCAGCAGCTTAGCGCTATCAGCGGGGGCCGAGCAGTTCTTC | CASSLALSAGAEQFF
NA | TRBJ2-2 | TRBV5-6 | NA | TGTGCCAGCAGCTTGGTCGGGGTGAACACCGGGGAGCTGTTTTTT | CASSLVGVNTGELFF
NA | TRBJ1-2 | TRBV28 | TRBD1 | TGTGCCAGCAGTTCCCGCCGGCTGACAGGGGGCAATGGCTACACCTTC | CASSSRRLTGGNGYTF
NA | TRBJ1-1 | TRBV27 | NA | TGTGCCAGCAGTTTTTACAGGGTAGGGAACACTGAAGCTTTCTTT | CASSFYRVGNTEAFF
NA | TRBJ2-3 | TRBV5-6 | NA | TGTGCCAGCAGCCATTGGAGCGATTTTTCAGATACGCAGTATTTT | CASSHWSDFSDTQYF
NA | TRBJ2-7 | TRBV5-1 | NA | TGCGCCAGCAGCTCTTCCGGCGAGCAGTACTTC | CASSSSGEQYF
NA | TRBJ1-4 | TRBV28 | NA | TGTGCCAGCGGGAGAGGGGGTGCAACTAATGAAAAACTGTTTTTT | CASGRGGATNEKLFF
once | TRBJ1-6 | TRBV7-3 | NA | TGTGCCAGCAGCGAGGTGGTAAATTCACCCCTCCACTTT | CASSEVVNSPLHF
NA | TRBJ2-1 | TRBV5-6 | NA | TGTGCCAGCAGCTTGCCGACAGGCAACAATGAGCAGTTCTTC | CASSLPTGNNEQFF
NA | TRBJ2-7 | TRBV27 | NA | TGTGCCAGCAGAATGACAGCTCCTTCCGAGCAGTACTTC | CASRMTAPSEQYF
NA | TRBJ1-3 | TRBV19 | TRBD1 | TGTGCCAGTAGGGACAGGGCTTCTGGAAACACCATATATTTT | CASRDRASGNTIYF
NA | TRBJ1-5 | TRBV7-2 | NA | TGTGCCAGCAGCTTAGATCCGGGAAATCAGCCCCAGCATTTT | CASSLDPGNQPQHF
once | TRBJ1-1 | TRBV7-2 | TRBD1 | TGTGCCAGCAGCGCGGACAGGGGATACACTGAAGCTTTCTTT | CASSADRGYTEAFF
NA | TRBJ1-2 | TRBV5-1 | NA | TGCGCCAGCAGCCACAGGGATCATAGAGATGGCTACACCTTC | CASSHRDHRDGYTF
NA | TRBJ2-5 | TRBV7-9 | NA | TGTGCCAGCAGCCTTCTGGCTGGGGGGGCAGAGACCCAGTACTTC | CASSLLAGGAETQYF
NA | TRBJ1-5 | TRBV19 | TRBD1 | TGTGCCAGTAGTATAGATTGGGGACAGGGACCTCAGCCCCAGCATTTT | CASSIDWGQGPQPQHF
NA | TRBJ2-2 | TRBV5-1 | TRBD1 | TGCGCCAGCAGCGCACTGGGGACAGGGAAGAACACCGGGGAGCTGTTTTTT | CASSALGTGKNTGELFF
NA | TRBJ1-2 | TRBV19 | TRBD1 | TGTGCCAGTAGTATAGTAGGGGGCGCCAACTATGGCTACACCTTC | CASSIVGGANYGYTF
NA | TRBJ1-1 | TRBV7-2 | TRBD1 | TGTGCCAGCAGCCTATCCGGGACAGGGTTTGTCATTGGCACTGAAGCTTTCTTT | CASSLSGTGFVIGTEAFF
few | TRBJ2-2 | TRBV7-2 | NA | TGTGCCAGCAGCCTAACCGGGGGACACACCGGGGAGCTGTTTTTT | CASSLTGGHTGELFF
NA | TRBJ1-2 | TRBV6-4 | TRBD1 | TGTGCCAGCAGTGAAACCGGGACAGGGCGGTATGGCTACACCTTC | CASSETGTGRYGYTF
NA | TRBJ1-2 | TRBV6-5 | NA | TGTGCCAGCAGTCCCAGGCAGAACTATGGCTACACCTTC | CASSPRQNYGYTF
NA | TRBJ1-2 | TRBV5-1 | NA | TGCGCCAGCAGCTTAAGTACAGGGACTATATATGGCTACACCTTC | CASSLSTGTIYGYTF
once | TRBJ1-3 | TRBV7-9 | NA | TGTGCCAGCAGCTTAGTTCATATGGGGCTTGGAAACACCATATATTTT | CASSLVHMGLGNTIYF
NA | TRBJ2-1 | TRBV20-1 | NA | TGCAGTGCTAGGCCGGGGAATGAGCAGTTCTTC | CSARPGNEQFF
NA | TRBJ2-2 | TRBV28 | NA | TGTGCCAGCAGGGGGCCCGGGGAGCTGTTTTTT | CASRGPGELFF
NA | TRBJ2-3 | TRBV2 | TRBD2 | TGTGCCAGCAGTTTAGCGGGGGCCCGCACAGATACGCAGTATTTT | CASSLAGARTDTQYF
NA | TRBJ1-1 | TRBV4-1 | NA | TGCGCCAGCAGCCAAGATCCGACGCTGGGGCCTGAAGCTTTCTTT | CASSQDPTLGPEAFF
NA | TRBJ2-7 | TRBV19 | NA | TGTGCCAGTAGTCACCTTGAGACAGGCGGCTACGAGCAGTACTTC | CASSHLETGGYEQYF
NA | TRBJ1-3 | TRBV9 | NA | TGTGCCAGCAGCGTAGGGCTCAGAAACTCTGGAAACACCATATATTTT | CASSVGLRNSGNTIYF
few | TRBJ2-1 | TRBV4-1 | NA | TGCGCCAGCAGCCCCACCGTGTCGCGGGGGCCTTACAATGAGCAGTTCTTC | CASSPTVSRGPYNEQFF
NA | TRBJ1-2 | TRBV6-1 | NA | TGTGCCAGCAGTAGACGGGACACCGAAGTCTATGGCTACACCTTC | CASSRRDTEVYGYTF
once | TRBJ2-2 | TRBV7-8 | TRBD1 | TGTGCCAGCAGCTTAGCCAACAGGGGGCTCACCGGGGAGCTGTTTTTT | CASSLANRGLTGELFF
once | TRBJ2-7 | TRBV7-2 | NA | TGTGCCAGCAGCTTATTACAGGGTTCCTACGAGCAGTACTTC | CASSLLQGSYEQYF
NA | TRBJ1-1 | TRBV27 | NA | TGTGCCAGCAGTTTAGCAGGCCTCGGTGAAGCTTTCTTT | CASSLAGLGEAFF
NA | TRBJ1-1 | TRBV9 | TRBD1 | TGTGCCAGCAGCGTAGGAGGGGGCGCGACTGAAGCTTTCTTT | CASSVGGGATEAFF
NA | TRBJ1-1 | TRBV5-1 | NA | TGCGCCAGCAGCTTGGCTCGGGGGGTGGTGAACACTGAAGCTTTCTTT | CASSLARGVVNTEAFF
NA | TRBJ1-1 | TRBV27 | TRBD1 | TGTGCCAGCAGTTTGGTCGACAGGGGAATTTCTTTCTTT | CASSLVDRGISFF
NA | TRBJ2-2 | TRBV4-3 | TRBD2 | TGCGCCAGCAGCCTCCAGGGCGGGGGACCCACCGGGGAGCTGTTTTTT | CASSLQGGGPTGELFF
NA | TRBJ1-2 | TRBV19 | TRBD1 | TGTGCCCCACTAGACAGGGGGCAAGGCTACACCTTC | CAPLDRGQGYTF
few | TRBJ2-1 | TRBV9 | NA | TGTGCCAGCAGCGTAGGTGCCCGAGCCAACAATGAGCAGTTCTTC | CASSVGARANNEQFF
NA | TRBJ2-7 | TRBV5-1 | NA | TGCGCCAGCAGTATCCCCGGGGCCTACGAGCAGTACTTC | CASSIPGAYEQYF
NA | TRBJ1-4 | TRBV6-6 | NA | TGTGCCAGCAGTTATTTCAGGGGTGGAGAAAAACTGTTTTTT | CASSYFRGGEKLFF